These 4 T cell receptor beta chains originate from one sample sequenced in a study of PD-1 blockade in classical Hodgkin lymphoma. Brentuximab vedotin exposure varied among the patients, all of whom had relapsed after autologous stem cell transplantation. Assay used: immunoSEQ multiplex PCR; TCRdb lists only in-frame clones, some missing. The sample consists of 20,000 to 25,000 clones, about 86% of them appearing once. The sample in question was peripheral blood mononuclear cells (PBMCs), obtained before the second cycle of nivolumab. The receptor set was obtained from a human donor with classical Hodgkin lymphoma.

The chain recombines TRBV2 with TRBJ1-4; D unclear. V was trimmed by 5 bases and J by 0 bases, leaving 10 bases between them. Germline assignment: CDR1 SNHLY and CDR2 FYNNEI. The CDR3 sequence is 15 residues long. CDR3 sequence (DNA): TGTGCCAGCAGTAAGGACGGATCAACTAATGAAAAACTGTTTTTT. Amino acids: CASSKDGSTNEKLFF.

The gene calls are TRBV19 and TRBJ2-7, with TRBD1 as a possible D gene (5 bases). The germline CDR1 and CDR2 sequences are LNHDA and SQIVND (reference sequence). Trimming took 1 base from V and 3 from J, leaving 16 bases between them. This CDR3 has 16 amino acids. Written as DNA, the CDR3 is TGTGCCAGTAGTATAGTCGGTTCGACAGCACGCTACGAGCAGTACTTC. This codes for CASSIVGSTARYEQYF.

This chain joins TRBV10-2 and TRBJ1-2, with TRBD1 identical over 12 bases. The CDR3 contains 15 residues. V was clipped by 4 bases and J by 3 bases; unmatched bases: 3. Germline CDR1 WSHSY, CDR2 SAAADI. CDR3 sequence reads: CASSAGTGGDYGYTF. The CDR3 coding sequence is TGCGCCAGCAGTGCCGGGACAGGGGGCGACTATGGCTACACCTTC.

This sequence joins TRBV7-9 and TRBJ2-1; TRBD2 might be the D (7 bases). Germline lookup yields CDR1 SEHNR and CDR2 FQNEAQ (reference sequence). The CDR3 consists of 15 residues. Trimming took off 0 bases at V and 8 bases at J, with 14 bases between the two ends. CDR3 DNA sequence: TGTGCCAGCAGCTTAGCGCGGGGCGGGGGCGATGAGCAGTTCTTC. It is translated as CASSLARGGGDEQFF. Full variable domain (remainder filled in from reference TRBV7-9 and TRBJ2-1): DTGVSQNPRHKITKRGQNVTFRCDPISEHNRLYWYRQTLGQGPEFLTYFQNEAQLEKSRLLSDRFSAERPKGSFSTLEIQRTEQGDSAMYLCASSLARGGGDEQFFGPGTRLTVL.